This TCR beta chain was identified in a study of post-analysis software for immune sequencing data. Overall study context: Several disease courses (relapsing-remitting, secondary progressive and progressive-relapsing) of multiple sclerosis were included.

Study-level results: Significantly lower normalized Chao1 diversity was seen in multiple sclerosis patients than in controls. Patients showed TRBV5-6, TRBV5-1 and TRBV20-1 among five TRBV segments more frequent than in controls. Same-batch preparations were strongly co-clustered by F measure.

The authors incorporated unique molecular identifiers into the TCR beta cDNA libraries. The yield from roughly 1 to 10 million T cells was approximately 500,000 cDNA molecules in total. One entry per CDR3 protein, called by TCRdb with MiXCR from the PCR reads. The sample has 550,000 to 700,000 distinct CDR3 sequences; about 44% are singletons. The CDR3 covers 11 residues. Per germline, CDR1 MNHEY and CDR2 SMNVEV (reference sequence). About this clonotype: Its antigen is not identified.

The V and J genes are TRBV27 and TRBJ2-5; D ambiguous. Judging by the DNA end, TRBJ2-7 fits better; the J call may be wrong. The source material was blood. The TCR sequence derives from a girl between 5 and 17 years old with multiple sclerosis. As DNA, the CDR3 is TGTGCCTCAGGCCAACATCCCGAGCAGTACTTC. It yields the protein CASGQHPEQYF.